This T cell receptor beta chain appears in the sequencing data of a study of T cells in Graves' hyperthyroidism and ophthalmopathy. Across the study: The blood sample was taken at first diagnosis, before treatment began.

The investigators amplified TCR beta CDR3 regions from RNA transcripts. A set of HTBI primers served as the primers for a first-round RT-PCR of the TCR CDR3. A single record per CDR3 protein comes from TCRdb applying MiXCR to the multiplex PCR reads. The data contain approximately 600,000 distinct CDR3 sequences, roughly 14% of them singletons. Every diagnosis used clinical symptoms, serum thyroxine and TRAb, thyroid ultrasound and orbital computed tomography. This clonotype was detected ten times or more. CDR1 is MNHEY, CDR2 SMNVEV, per germline (reference sequence). The CDR3 has 15 residues. The J segment lost 3 bases and the V segment lost 4 bases, leaving 7 bases of the junction unmatched.

The clonotype comes from a woman between 40 and 50 years old with Graves' ophthalmopathy. The sequencing input was blood. The chain combines TRBV27 with TRBJ1-1; TRBD1 matches 8 bases. The CDR3 sequence: CASSSWTGLDTEAFF. The CDR3 nucleotides are TGTGCCAGCAGTTCCTGGACAGGGCTCGACACTGAAGCTTTCTTT.